This T cell receptor (beta chain) was sequenced for a study of shared clonotypes between healthy human individuals. Study findings and constraints: Memory subsets had estimated richness that was generally smaller than that of naive subsets. Sequencing depth was predicted to influence how clonotypes are shared among donors.

The sorted-subset replicate PCRs were given around 200 ng DNA, which is 25,000 to 35,000 T cell genomes. The table came from immunoSEQ multiplex PCR; TCRdb's copy has only in-frame clones and leaves some out. The table includes some 2,000,000 clones, around 95% detected once. Turning to this clone: Its antigen remains unidentified.

Deletions cut 3 bases from V and 1 base from J, with 9 bases between. Germline CDR1 reads SGHTA; CDR2 reads FQGNSA. The CDR3 spans 14 residues. This TCR derives from a man younger than 35 in good health. The sequenced sample consisted of naive CD4+ T cells sorted from blood. Documented subset: CD45RA+ positively selected. The chain carries TRBV7-2 and TRBJ1-1; weak D call: TRBD1 (6 bases). The CDR3 loop reads CASSLGGSNTEAFF. The CDR3 DNA reads as TGTGCCAGCAGCTTGGGGGGCTCGAACACTGAAGCTTTCTTT.